These 26 T cell receptor beta chains share one sample of origin, sequenced in a study of PD-1 blockade in mismatch repair-deficient tumors. Clones were sequenced by immunoSEQ multiplex PCR, and TCRdb holds only the in-frame ones, with some missing. The sample lists more than 15,000 clones; approximately 83% were seen once. The sample was PBMCs, taken 4 weeks after starting pembrolizumab. These TCRs come from an adult with mismatch repair-deficient cancer.

With respect to this clone: Other DNA sequences from this sample encode an identical CDR3 as well. The chain links TRBV4-1 to TRBJ2-1, with TRBD1 as a possible D gene (6 bases). The CDR3 totals 16 residues. Trimming left V 6 bases short and J 0 bases short, with 15 bases between. Germline V gene sequence: CDR1 MGHRA, CDR2 YSYEKL. The CDR3 sequence: CASSRTGYGSYNEQFF. Written as DNA, the CDR3 is TGCGCCAGCAGTCGTACAGGGTACGGCTCCTACAATGAGCAGTTCTTC.

The chain has TRBV2 and TRBJ2-1; the match to TRBD1 covers 7 bases. J gave up 8 bases and V 6 bases, and 10 bases lay outside the gene matches. The length of the CDR3 is 14 residues. Germline V gives CDR1 SNHLY, CDR2 FYNNEI. CDR3 DNA: TGTGCCAGCAGGCCCGGACAGGTTGCTGATGAGCAGTTCTTC. It specifies CASRPGQVADEQFF.

The chain employs TRBV27 and TRBJ2-5, with 7 bases fitting TRBD1. Germline CDR1 MNHEY, CDR2 SMNVEV (reference sequence). The J segment lost 9 bases and the V segment lost 4 bases, leaving 14 bases of the junction unmatched. The CDR3 has 15 residues. CDR3 sequence reads: CASSSPGTAGRAQYF. The DNA for the CDR3 is TGTGCCAGCAGTTCCCCCGGGACAGCCGGGCGGGCCCAGTACTTC.

This chain connects TRBV5-1 to TRBJ2-1; 10 positions match TRBD2. The germline V gene encodes CDR1 SGHRS and CDR2 YFSETQ. This CDR3 is 17 amino acids long. With V trimmed by 3 bases and J by 2 bases, 8 bases remained unmatched. In DNA form, the CDR3 reads TGCGCCAGCAGCTCCACGACCGGGACTAGCGCCTACAATGAGCAGTTCTTC. The encoded protein is CASSSTTGTSAYNEQFF.

The chain recombines TRBV30 with TRBJ2-1, with TRBD2 as a possible D gene (5 bases). This CDR3 region has 15 residues. CDR1 is GTSNPN, CDR2 SVGIG, per germline (reference sequence). Trimming cost V 3 bases and J 7 bases, with 19 bases left between them. Here the CDR3 DNA reads TGTGCCTGGAGCCGGAGGCTCCCGGTAGGGAATGAGCAGTTCTTC. Translating it yields CAWSRRLPVGNEQFF.

V gene TRBV6-6 combines with J gene TRBJ1-2, with D possibly being TRBD1 (6 bases). Deletions cut 8 bases from V and 3 bases from J, with 13 bases between. CDR3 length: 13 amino acids. The germline CDR1 and CDR2 sequences are MNHNY and SVGAGI (reference sequence). CDR3 coding DNA: TGTGCCAGCCTCAACACAGGGTACTATGGCTACACCTTC. It encodes CASLNTGYYGYTF.

The chain links TRBV5-3 to TRBJ2-3; 12 bases are shared with TRBD1. TRBV5-3 is an open reading frame, and its role is uncertain. V was clipped by 4 bases and J by 4 bases; unmatched bases: 7. CDR3 length: 16 amino acids. The DNA of the CDR3 is TGTGCCAGAAGCGGACCGGGACAGGGGGCTTCAGATACGCAGTATTTT. It encodes CARSGPGQGASDTQYF.

The V gene is TRBV7-8, the J gene TRBJ2-1, with 7 bases fitting TRBD1. The CDR3 is 15 residues long. J lost 6 bases, V lost 2 bases, and 7 bases had no gene match. Germline-derived CDR1 and CDR2 are SGHVS and FQNEAQ. The CDR3 loop reads CASSLTRNRGNEQFF. CDR3 nucleotides: TGTGCCAGCAGCTTAACCCGAAACAGGGGCAATGAGCAGTTCTTC. The variable domain in full, with the rest retrieved from reference TRBV7-8 and TRBJ2-1, is GAGVSQSPRYKVAKRGQDVALRCDPISGHVSLFWYQQALGQGPEFLTYFQNEAQLDKSGLPSDRFFAERPEGSVSTLKIQRTQQEDSAVYLCASSLTRNRGNEQFFGPGTRLTVL.

The chain has TRBV5-1 and TRBJ2-1; 7 bases line up with TRBD1. The CDR3 sequence is 13 residues long. The J segment lost 6 bases and the V segment lost 3 bases, leaving 3 bases of the junction unmatched. Looked up from germline, CDR1 is SGHRS and CDR2 is YFSETQ. The CDR3 DNA is TGCGCCAGCAGCTCACAGGGGATCAATGAGCAGTTCTTC. This encodes CASSSQGINEQFF.

This chain uses TRBV29-1 with TRBJ1-1; TRBD1 aligns across 7 bases. CDR1 SQVTM and CDR2 ANQGSEA come from the germline V gene. This CDR3 comprises 15 residues. With V trimmed by 6 bases and J by 4 bases, 14 bases remained unmatched. The CDR3 DNA is TGCAGCGTCCTCGCCGGGCAGGGGGGCGGCACTGAAGCTTTCTTT. Its translation: CSVLAGQGGGTEAFF.

The gene calls are TRBV5-8 and TRBJ2-3; 7 bases match TRBD2. V dropped 0 bases and J dropped 0; count of bases not matched to a gene: 1. This CDR3 is 15 amino acids long. The germline CDR1 and CDR2 sequences are SGHTS and YDEGEE. The CDR3 DNA follows: TGTGCCAGCAGCTTGGCGGGAGGTAGCACAGATACGCAGTATTTT. Translation gives CASSLAGGSTDTQYF.

This clone turned up a few times. This chain joins TRBV5-4 and TRBJ1-1; D perhaps matches TRBD1 (6 bases). Germline V gene data show CDR1 as SGHNT and CDR2 as YYREEE (reference sequence). CDR3 length: 14 residues. The V end lost 0 bases, the J end lost 3 bases, and 9 bases lay between the germline ends. The CDR3 region is CASSLAGDDTEAFF. The DNA of the CDR3 is TGTGCCAGCAGCTTGGCAGGGGATGACACTGAAGCTTTCTTT.

The genes are TRBV6-1 and TRBJ2-1; no clear D. The V and J ends lost 10 bases and 2 bases respectively, with 12 bases between them. The CDR3 covers 13 residues. Per germline, CDR1 MNHNS and CDR2 SASEGT. The CDR3 bases are TGTGCCACGGAGTTAACCCCCTACAATGAGCAGTTCTTC. It is translated as CATELTPYNEQFF.

The chain links TRBV28 to TRBJ1-5; weak D call: TRBD1 (6 bases). This CDR3 comprises 12 residues. From germline, CDR1 is MDHEN and CDR2 SYDVKM. Between the trimmed V and J ends, which lost 10 bases and 3 bases, there was a span of 10 bases. CDR3 bases: TGTGCCATACAGGGTTACAATCAGCCCCAGCATTTT. Translation gives CAIQGYNQPQHF.

There are a few counts of this clone. This chain uses TRBV7-9 with TRBJ2-7; D ambiguous. CDR3 length: 11 residues. V lost 8 bases and J 3 bases, leaving 8 bases between the germline ends. Germline V gene sequence: CDR1 SEHNR, CDR2 FQNEAQ (reference sequence). The CDR3 bases are TGTGCCAGCGGGCCCAGCTACGAGCAGTACTTC. Its protein is CASGPSYEQYF.

The CDR3 sequence is CASGLVRGTNEKLFF. The CDR3 DNA reads as TGTGCTAGTGGTTTGGTAAGGGGAACTAATGAAAAACTGTTTTTT. The V gene is TRBV12-5, the J gene TRBJ1-4; D is possibly TRBD1 (5 bases). The CDR3 runs to 15 residues. The V gene lost 0 bases and the J gene lost 1 base, with 6 bases spanning the gap. Germline CDR1 is LGHNT and CDR2 is FRNRAP.

V gene TRBV5-4 combines with J gene TRBJ1-2; D is ambiguous. With 0 bases removed from V and 4 bases from J, the gap between germline ends came to 10 bases. CDR3 size: 14 residues. Germline CDR1 and CDR2: SGHNT and YYREEE (reference sequence). CDR3 protein: CASSLDEGSYGYTF. DNA for the CDR3: TGTGCCAGCAGCTTGGACGAGGGTAGCTATGGCTACACCTTC.

The V call is TRBV19, the J call TRBJ2-7, with a tentative D call TRBD1 (6 bases). The CDR3 is made up of 12 amino acids. The V gene's germline CDR1 is LNHDA and CDR2 SQIVND (reference sequence). The V gene lost 4 bases and the J gene lost 2 bases, with 6 bases spanning the gap. The CDR3: CASSNRAYEQYF. In DNA form, the CDR3 reads TGTGCCAGTAGTAACAGGGCCTACGAGCAGTACTTC.

The CDR3 nucleotides read TGTGCCAGCAGTCTGGGGGGAGGACAGCCCCAGCATTTT. This translates into CASSLGGGQPQHF. The chain employs TRBV6-6 and TRBJ1-5, with D maybe TRBD1 (5 bases). Between the trimmed V and J ends, which lost 5 bases and 7 bases, there was a span of 12 bases. CDR3 size: 13 residues. Germline-derived CDR1 and CDR2 are MNHNY and SVGAGI (reference sequence).

V and J are TRBV18 and TRBJ2-5; a weak D match, TRBD2 (6 bases). The CDR3 has 13 amino acids. Germline V gene sequence: CDR1 KGHSH, CDR2 LQKENI. Trimming pared 3 bases from V and 2 bases from J, leaving 7 bases between. In DNA, the CDR3 is TGTGCCAGCTCACCCCGGGGGCAAGAGACCCAGTACTTC. Translation gives CASSPRGQETQYF.

The chain couples TRBV4-2 to TRBJ2-5, with 7 bases that match TRBD1. V lost 0 bases and J lost 5; bases outside the gene matches: 9. Germline V gene lookup returns CDR1 LGHNA and CDR2 YNFKEQ. The CDR3 runs 16 residues. CDR3 sequence: CASSQDLAGGRETQYF. The CDR3 DNA is TGTGCCAGCAGCCAAGATTTGGCAGGGGGTCGGGAGACCCAGTACTTC.

This clone has only a few counts. The chain recombines TRBV28 with TRBJ2-5; D gene unclear. The CDR3 is made up of 15 amino acids. Germline loops: CDR1 MDHEN, CDR2 SYDVKM. Trimming took off 1 base at V and 0 bases at J, with 9 bases between the two ends. Here the CDR3 DNA reads TGTGCCAGCAGTTTATCTTCCCGGTACCAAGAGACCCAGTACTTC. This gives the protein CASSLSSRYQETQYF.

This chain uses TRBV10-2 with TRBJ2-7; 16 bases fit TRBD2. V was pared by 0 bases and J by 0 bases, with 8 bases of the junction left unmatched. Germline values: CDR1 WSHSY, CDR2 SAAADI. The CDR3 runs to 20 residues. CDR3 DNA sequence: TGCGCCAGCAGTGAGTCAGGGGGACTAGCGGGAGGGCCGTACTCCTACGAGCAGTACTTC. The encoded protein is CASSESGGLAGGPYSYEQYF.

The chain has TRBV19 and TRBJ1-5; tentative D call: TRBD1 (5 bases). V shed 4 bases and J shed 4 bases, with 11 bases lying between them. The germline V gene encodes CDR1 LNHDA and CDR2 SQIVND (reference sequence). The CDR3 totals 14 residues. The CDR3 region is CASSNWGGNQPQHF. CDR3 bases: TGTGCCAGTAGTAATTGGGGGGGGAATCAGCCCCAGCATTTT.

Here the CDR3 DNA reads TGTGCCAGCAGCCTGGGGACTAGCGCAGATACGCAGTATTTT. It codes for CASSLGTSADTQYF. J is TRBJ2-3 and V is TRBV7-7; 10 nucleotides agree with TRBD2. The V segment lost 5 bases and the J segment 4 bases; nucleotides outside the gene matches: 3. The germline CDR1 and CDR2 sequences are SSHAT and FNYEAQ (reference sequence). The CDR3 spans 14 residues. The variable domain in full, completed from reference TRBV7-7 and TRBJ2-3, reads GAGVSQSPRYKVTKRGQDVTLRCDPISSHATLYWYQQALGQGPEFLTYFNYEAQPDKSGLPSDRFSAERPEGSISTLTIQRTEQRDSAMYRCASSLGTSADTQYFGPGTRLTVL.

The chain joins TRBV28 to TRBJ1-5; D is undetermined. The CDR3 length is 11 residues. Between the trimmed V and J ends, which lost 5 bases and 4 bases, there was a span of 3 bases. CDR1 and CDR2 from the germline V gene are MDHEN and SYDVKM. Here the CDR3 reads CASSANQPQHF. The CDR3 DNA reads as TGTGCCAGCAGTGCGAATCAGCCCCAGCATTTT.